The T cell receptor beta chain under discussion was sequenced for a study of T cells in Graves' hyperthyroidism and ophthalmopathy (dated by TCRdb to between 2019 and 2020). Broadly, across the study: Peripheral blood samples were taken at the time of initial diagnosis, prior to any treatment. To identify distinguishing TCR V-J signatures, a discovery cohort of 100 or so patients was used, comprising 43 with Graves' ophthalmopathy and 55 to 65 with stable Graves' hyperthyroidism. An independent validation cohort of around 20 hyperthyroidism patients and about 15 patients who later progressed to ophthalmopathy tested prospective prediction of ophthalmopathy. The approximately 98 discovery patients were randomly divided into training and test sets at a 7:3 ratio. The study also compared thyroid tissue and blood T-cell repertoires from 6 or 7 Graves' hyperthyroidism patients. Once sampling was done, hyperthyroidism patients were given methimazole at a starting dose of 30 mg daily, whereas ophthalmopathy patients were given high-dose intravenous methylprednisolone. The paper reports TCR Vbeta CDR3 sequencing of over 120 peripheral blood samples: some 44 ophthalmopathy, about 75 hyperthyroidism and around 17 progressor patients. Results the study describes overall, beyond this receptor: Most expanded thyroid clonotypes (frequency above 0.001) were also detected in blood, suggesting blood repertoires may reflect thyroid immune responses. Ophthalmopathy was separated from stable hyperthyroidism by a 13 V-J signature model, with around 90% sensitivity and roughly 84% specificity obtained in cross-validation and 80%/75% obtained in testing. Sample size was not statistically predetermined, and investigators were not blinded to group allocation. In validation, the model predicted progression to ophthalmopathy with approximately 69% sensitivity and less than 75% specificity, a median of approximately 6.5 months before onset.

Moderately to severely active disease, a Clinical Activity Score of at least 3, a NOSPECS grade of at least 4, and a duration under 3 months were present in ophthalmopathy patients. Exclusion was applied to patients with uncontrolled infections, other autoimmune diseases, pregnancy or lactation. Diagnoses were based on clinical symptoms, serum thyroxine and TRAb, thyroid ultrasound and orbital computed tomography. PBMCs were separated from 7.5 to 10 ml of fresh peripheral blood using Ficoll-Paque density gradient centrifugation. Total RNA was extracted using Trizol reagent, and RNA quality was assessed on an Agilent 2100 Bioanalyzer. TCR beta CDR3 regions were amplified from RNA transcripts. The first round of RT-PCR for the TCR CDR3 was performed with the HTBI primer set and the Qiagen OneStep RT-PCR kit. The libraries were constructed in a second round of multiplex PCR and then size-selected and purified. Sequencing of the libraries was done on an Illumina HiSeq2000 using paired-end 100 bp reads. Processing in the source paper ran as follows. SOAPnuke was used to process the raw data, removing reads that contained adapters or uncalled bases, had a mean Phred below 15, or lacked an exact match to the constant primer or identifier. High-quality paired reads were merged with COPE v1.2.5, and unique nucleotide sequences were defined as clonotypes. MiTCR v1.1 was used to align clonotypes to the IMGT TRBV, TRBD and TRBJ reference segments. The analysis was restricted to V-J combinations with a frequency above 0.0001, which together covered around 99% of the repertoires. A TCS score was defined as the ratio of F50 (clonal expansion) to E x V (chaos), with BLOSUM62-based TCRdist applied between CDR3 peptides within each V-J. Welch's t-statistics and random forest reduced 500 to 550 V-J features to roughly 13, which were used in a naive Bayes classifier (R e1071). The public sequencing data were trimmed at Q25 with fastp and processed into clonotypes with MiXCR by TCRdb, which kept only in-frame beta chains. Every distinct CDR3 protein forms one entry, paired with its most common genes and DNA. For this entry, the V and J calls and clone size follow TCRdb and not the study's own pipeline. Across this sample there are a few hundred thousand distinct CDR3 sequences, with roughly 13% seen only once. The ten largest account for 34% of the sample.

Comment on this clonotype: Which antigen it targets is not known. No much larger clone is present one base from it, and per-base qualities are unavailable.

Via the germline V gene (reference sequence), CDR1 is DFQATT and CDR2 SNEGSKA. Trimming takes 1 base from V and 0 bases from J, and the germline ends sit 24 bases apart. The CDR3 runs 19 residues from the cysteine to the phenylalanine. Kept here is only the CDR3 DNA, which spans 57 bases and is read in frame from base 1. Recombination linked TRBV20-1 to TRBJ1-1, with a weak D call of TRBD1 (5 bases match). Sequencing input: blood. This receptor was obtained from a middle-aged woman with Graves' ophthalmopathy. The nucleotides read TGCAGTGCTAGAGTAATTAACCTCCGGGACCTTACCATGAACACTGAAGCTTTCTTT. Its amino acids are CSARVINLRDLTMNTEAFF.